The source of this T cell receptor (beta chain) is a study of regulatory T cells in long-lasting Graves disease. This clonotype was found many times. The target antigen is unknown. Study-wide results and limits: Not thyroid tissue but only peripheral blood was studied. Accuracy may have suffered from the small sample size.

The authors built TCR beta libraries using iRepertoire HTBI primers and Arm-PCR of CDR3 regions. TCRdb reanalysed the multiplex PCR reads using MiXCR and keeps one entry per CDR3 protein. The data contain 510,000 or so distinct CDR3 sequences, about 12% of them singletons. The CDR3 sequence is 13 residues long. V dropped 3 bases and J dropped 8; count of bases not matched to a gene: 6. Germline CDR1 is SEHNR and CDR2 is FQNEAQ (reference sequence). As to time point: newly diagnosed GD, antithyroid drugs for less than 3 months. PBMC-derived RNA was used for the TCR library. These same records also appear under a second study, on T cells in Graves' hyperthyroidism and ophthalmopathy.

This sequence was found in a woman aged 30 to 39 with Graves disease. The chain employs TRBV7-9 and TRBJ1-2, with 7 bases aligning to TRBD1. Sequencing used peripheral blood mononuclear cells (PBMCs), obtained at new diagnosis, from a patient treated with antithyroid drugs. In nucleotides, the CDR3 is TGTGCCAGCAGCTTCGGACAGGTCCAGGGCTACACCTTC. Translated: CASSFGQVQGYTF. Looking up the rest from reference TRBV7-9 and TRBJ1-2 gives the full variable domain: DTGVSQNPRHKITKRGQNVTFRCDPISEHNRLYWYRQTLGQGPEFLTYFQNEAQLEKSRLLSDRFSAERPKGSFSTLEIQRTEQGDSAMYLCASSFGQVQGYTFGSGTRLTVV.